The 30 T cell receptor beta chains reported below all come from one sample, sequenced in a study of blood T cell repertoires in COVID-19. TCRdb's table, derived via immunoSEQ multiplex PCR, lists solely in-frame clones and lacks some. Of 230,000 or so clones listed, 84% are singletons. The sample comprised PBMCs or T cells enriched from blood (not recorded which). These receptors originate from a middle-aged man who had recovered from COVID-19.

DNA of the CDR3: TGTGCCAGCAGCCCCGGGACTAGCGGGAAGGAGACCCAGTACTTC. The encoded protein is CASSPGTSGKETQYF. This chain connects TRBV11-2 to TRBJ2-5; 13 nucleotides match TRBD2. J gave up 5 bases and V 5 bases, and 5 bases lay outside the gene matches. Germline V gives CDR1 SGHAT, CDR2 FQNNGV. This CDR3 has 15 residues. The full variable domain, with the rest looked up from reference TRBV11-2 and TRBJ2-5, is EAGVAQSPRYKIIEKRQSVAFWCNPISGHATLYWYQQILGQGPKLLIQFQNNGVVDDSQLPKDRFSAERLKGVDSTLKIQPAKLEDSAVYLCASSPGTSGKETQYFGPGTRLLVL.

Written as DNA, the CDR3 is TGTGCCAGCAGTTCGGGACTTTCAGATACGCAGTATTTT. Translation: CASSSGLSDTQYF. V usage is TRBV6-4 and J usage is TRBJ2-3, with D possibly matching TRBD2 (6 bases). Between the trimmed V and J ends, which lost 5 bases and 4 bases, there was a span of 10 bases. CDR3 length: 13 amino acids. The germline V gene has CDR1 MRHNA and CDR2 SNTAGT.

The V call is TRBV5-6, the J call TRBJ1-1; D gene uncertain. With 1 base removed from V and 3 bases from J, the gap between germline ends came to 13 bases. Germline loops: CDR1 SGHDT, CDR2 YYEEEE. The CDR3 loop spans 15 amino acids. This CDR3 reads CASSLPGRADTEAFF. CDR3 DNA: TGTGCCAGCAGCTTGCCTGGGAGGGCGGACACTGAAGCTTTCTTT.

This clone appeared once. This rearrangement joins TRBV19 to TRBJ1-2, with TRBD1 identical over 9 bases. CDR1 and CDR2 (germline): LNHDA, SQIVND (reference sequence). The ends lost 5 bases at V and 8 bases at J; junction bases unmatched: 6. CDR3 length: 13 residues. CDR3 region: CASSPRDREGYTF. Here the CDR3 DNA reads TGTGCCAGTAGTCCACGGGACAGGGAGGGCTACACCTTC.

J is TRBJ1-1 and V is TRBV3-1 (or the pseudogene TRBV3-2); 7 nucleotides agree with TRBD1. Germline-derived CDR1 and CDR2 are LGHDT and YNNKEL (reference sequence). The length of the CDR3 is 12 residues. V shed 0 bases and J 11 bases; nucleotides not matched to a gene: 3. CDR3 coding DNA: TGTGCCAGCAGCCAAGAGACAGGGCGTGCTTTCTTT. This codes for CASSQETGRAFF.

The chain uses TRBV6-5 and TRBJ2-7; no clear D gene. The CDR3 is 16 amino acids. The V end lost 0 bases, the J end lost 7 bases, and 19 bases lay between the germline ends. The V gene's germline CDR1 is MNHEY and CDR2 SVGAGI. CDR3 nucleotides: TGTGCCAGCAGTTACTCGAAATCCGGGTTGGTGAGGGAGCAGTACTTC. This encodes CASSYSKSGLVREQYF.

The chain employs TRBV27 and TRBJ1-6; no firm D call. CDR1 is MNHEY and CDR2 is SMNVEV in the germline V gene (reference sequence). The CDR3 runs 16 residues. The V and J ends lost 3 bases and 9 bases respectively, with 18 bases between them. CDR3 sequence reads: CASSFDDPSRGSPLHF. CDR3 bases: TGTGCCAGCAGTTTTGACGACCCCTCCCGGGGTTCACCCCTCCACTTT.

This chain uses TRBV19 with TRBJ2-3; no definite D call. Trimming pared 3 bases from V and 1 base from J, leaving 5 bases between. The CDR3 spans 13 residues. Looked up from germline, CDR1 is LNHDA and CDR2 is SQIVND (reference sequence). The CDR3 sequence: CASSIRGTDTQYF. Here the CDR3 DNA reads TGTGCCAGTAGTATCCGCGGCACAGATACGCAGTATTTT.

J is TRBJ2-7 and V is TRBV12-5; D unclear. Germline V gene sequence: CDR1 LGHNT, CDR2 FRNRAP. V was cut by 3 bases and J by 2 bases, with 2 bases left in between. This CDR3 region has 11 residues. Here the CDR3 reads CASGFTYEQYF. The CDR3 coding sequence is TGTGCTAGTGGTTTCACCTACGAGCAGTACTTC. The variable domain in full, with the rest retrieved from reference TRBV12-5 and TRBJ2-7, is DARVTQTPRHKVTEMGQEVTMRCQPILGHNTVFWYRQTMMQGLELLAYFRNRAPLDDSGMPKDRFSAEMPDATLATLKIQPSEPRDSAVYFCASGFTYEQYFGPGTRLTVT.

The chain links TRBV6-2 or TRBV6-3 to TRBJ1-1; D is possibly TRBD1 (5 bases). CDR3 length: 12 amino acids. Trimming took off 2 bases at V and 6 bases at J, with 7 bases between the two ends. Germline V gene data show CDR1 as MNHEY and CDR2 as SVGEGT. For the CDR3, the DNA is TGTGCCAGCAGTTACGGACACCCTGAAGCTTTCTTT. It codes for CASSYGHPEAFF.

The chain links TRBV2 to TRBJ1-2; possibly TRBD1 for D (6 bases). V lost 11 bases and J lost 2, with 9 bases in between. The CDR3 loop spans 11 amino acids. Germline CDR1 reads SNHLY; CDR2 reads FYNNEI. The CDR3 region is CAYTGNYGYTF. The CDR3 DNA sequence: TGTGCCTACACAGGGAACTATGGCTACACCTTC.

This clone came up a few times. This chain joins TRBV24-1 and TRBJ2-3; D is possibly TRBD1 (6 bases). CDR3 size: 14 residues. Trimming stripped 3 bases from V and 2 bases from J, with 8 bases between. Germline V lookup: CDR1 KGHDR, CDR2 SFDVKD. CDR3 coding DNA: TGTGCCACCAGTGATGGGGGCTTCACAGATACGCAGTATTTT. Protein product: CATSDGGFTDTQYF.

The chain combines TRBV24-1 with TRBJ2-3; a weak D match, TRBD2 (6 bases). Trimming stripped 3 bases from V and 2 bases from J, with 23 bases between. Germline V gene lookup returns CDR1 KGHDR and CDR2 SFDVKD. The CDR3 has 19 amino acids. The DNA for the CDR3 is TGTGCCACCAGTGATCCCGCCCCCCGTCTCCCGGACTACACAGATACGCAGTATTTT. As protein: CATSDPAPRLPDYTDTQYF.

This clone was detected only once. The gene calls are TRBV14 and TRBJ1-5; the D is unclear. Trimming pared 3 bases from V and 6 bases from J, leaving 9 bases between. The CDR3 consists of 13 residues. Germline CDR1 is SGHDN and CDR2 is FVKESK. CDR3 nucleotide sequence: TGTGCCAGCAGCCAGCGGCCTAGTCAGCCCCAGCATTTT. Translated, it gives CASSQRPSQPQHF. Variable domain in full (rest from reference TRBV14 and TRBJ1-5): EAGVTQFPSHSVIEKGQTVTLRCDPISGHDNLYWYRRVMGKEIKFLLHFVKESKQDESGMPNNRFLAERTGGTYSTLKVQPAELEDSGVYFCASSQRPSQPQHFGDGTRLSIL.

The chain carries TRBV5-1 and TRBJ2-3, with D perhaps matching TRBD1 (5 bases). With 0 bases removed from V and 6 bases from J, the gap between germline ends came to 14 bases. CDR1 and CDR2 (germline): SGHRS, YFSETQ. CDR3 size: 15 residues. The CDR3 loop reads CASSLDRTRQDTQYF. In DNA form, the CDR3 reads TGCGCCAGCAGCTTGGACAGGACCCGTCAGGATACGCAGTATTTT.

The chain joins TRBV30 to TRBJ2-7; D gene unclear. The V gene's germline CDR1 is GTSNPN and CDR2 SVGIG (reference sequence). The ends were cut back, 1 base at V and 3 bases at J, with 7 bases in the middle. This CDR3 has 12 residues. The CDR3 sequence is CAWSAHSYEQYF. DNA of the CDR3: TGTGCCTGGAGTGCACACAGCTACGAGCAGTACTTC.

CDR3 sequence (DNA): TGTGCCACCGAAGGGGCAGGCGGAACAGATACGCAGTATTTT. This gives the protein CATEGAGGTDTQYF. The rearrangement joins TRBV10-3 to TRBJ2-3; D is possibly TRBD1 (5 bases). Deletions cut 10 bases from V and 3 bases from J, with 17 bases between. The CDR3 has 14 amino acids. The V gene's germline CDR1 is ENHRY and CDR2 SYGVKD.

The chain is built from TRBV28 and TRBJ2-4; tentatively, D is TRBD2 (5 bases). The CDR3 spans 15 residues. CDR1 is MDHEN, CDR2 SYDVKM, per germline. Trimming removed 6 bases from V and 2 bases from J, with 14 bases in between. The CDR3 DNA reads TGTGCCAGCAGGCTTCGAGGGCCGACCAAAAACATTCAGTACTTC. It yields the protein CASRLRGPTKNIQYF.

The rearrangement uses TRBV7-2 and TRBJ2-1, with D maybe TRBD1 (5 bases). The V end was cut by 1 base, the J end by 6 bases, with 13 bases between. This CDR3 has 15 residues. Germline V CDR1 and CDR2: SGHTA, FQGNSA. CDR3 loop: CASSLGGRVVNEQFF. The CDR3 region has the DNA TGTGCCAGCAGCTTAGGTGGCAGGGTAGTCAATGAGCAGTTCTTC. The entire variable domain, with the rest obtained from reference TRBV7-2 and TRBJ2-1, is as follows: GAGVSQSPSNKVTEKGKDVELRCDPISGHTALYWYRQSLGQGLEFLIYFQGNSAPDKSGLPSDRFSAERTGGSVSTLTIQRTQQEDSAVYLCASSLGGRVVNEQFFGPGTRLTVL.

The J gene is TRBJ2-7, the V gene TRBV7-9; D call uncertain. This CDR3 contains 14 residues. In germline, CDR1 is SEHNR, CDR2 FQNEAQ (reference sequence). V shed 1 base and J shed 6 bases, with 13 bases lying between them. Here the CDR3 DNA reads TGTGCCAGCAGCTTAGAGCCGACGACACGCGAGCAGTACTTC. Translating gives CASSLEPTTREQYF.

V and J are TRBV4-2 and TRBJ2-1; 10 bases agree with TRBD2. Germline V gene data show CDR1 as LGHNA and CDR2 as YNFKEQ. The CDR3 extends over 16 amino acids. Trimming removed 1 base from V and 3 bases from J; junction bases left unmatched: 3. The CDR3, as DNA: TGTGCCAGCAGCCAAGGGACTAGCGGTTACTACAATGAGCAGTTCTTC. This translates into CASSQGTSGYYNEQFF.

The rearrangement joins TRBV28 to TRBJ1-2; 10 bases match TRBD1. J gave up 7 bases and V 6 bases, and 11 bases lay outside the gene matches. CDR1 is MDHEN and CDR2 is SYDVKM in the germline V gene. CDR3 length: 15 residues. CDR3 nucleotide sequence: TGTGCCAGCAGAGAAAGACAGGGGGCGCAAGGTGGCTACACCTTC. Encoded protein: CASRERQGAQGGYTF.

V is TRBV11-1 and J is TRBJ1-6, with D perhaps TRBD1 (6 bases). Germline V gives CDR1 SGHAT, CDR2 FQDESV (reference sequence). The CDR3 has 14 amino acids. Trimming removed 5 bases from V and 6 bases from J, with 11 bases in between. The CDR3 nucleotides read TGTGCCAGCAGCCCTACGGACAGTAATTCACCCCTCCACTTT. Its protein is CASSPTDSNSPLHF.

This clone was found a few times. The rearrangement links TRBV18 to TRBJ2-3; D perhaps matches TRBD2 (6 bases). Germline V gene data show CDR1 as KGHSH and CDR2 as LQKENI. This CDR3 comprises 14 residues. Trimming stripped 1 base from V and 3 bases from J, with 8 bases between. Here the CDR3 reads CASSPQGRTDTQYF. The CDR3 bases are TGTGCCAGCTCACCACAGGGGAGGACAGATACGCAGTATTTT.

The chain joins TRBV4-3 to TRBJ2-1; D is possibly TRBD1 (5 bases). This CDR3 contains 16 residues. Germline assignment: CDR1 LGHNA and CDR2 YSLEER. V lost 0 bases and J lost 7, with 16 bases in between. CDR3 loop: CASSQDWAGSKNEQFF. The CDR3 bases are TGCGCCAGCAGCCAAGACTGGGCAGGGTCGAAGAATGAGCAGTTCTTC.

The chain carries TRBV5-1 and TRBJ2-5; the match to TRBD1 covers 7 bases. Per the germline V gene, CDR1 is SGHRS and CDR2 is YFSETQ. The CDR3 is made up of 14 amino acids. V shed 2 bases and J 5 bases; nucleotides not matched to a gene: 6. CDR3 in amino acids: CASSFGTAAETQYF. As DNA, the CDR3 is TGCGCCAGCAGCTTTGGGACAGCCGCCGAGACCCAGTACTTC. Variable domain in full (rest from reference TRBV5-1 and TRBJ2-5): KAGVTQTPRYLIKTRGQQVTLSCSPISGHRSVSWYQQTPGQGLQFLFEYFSETQRNKGNFPGRFSGRQFSNSRSEMNVSTLELGDSALYLCASSFGTAAETQYFGPGTRLLVL.

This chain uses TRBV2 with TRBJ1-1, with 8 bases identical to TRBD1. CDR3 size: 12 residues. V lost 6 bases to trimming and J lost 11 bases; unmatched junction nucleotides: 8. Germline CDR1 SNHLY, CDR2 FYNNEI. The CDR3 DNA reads TGTGCCAGCAGCGTAGGAACAGGGGGGGCTTTCTTT. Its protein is CASSVGTGGAFF.

The CDR3 loop reads CASSSGTFSPNTEAFF. The CDR3, as DNA: TGCGCCAGCAGCTCCGGGACATTCTCCCCGAACACTGAAGCTTTCTTT. This sequence joins TRBV5-1 and TRBJ1-1, with TRBD1 as a possible D gene (6 bases). Germline loops: CDR1 SGHRS, CDR2 YFSETQ. The ends were cut back, 3 bases at V and 1 base at J, with 16 bases in the middle. The CDR3 is made up of 16 amino acids.

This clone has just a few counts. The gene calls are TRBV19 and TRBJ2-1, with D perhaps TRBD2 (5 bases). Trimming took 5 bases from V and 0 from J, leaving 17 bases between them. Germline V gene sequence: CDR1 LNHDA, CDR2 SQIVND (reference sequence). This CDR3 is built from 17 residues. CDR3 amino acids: CASSVWTGTYSYNEQFF. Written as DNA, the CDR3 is TGTGCCAGTAGTGTTTGGACGGGAACATACTCCTACAATGAGCAGTTCTTC.

The CDR3 DNA reads as TGTGCCAGCAGCTTAGTGGGCAGCTACGAGCAGTACTTC. Encoded protein: CASSLVGSYEQYF. The chain couples TRBV11-3 to TRBJ2-7; D remains unclear. V was shortened by 1 base and J by 3 bases, with 7 bases between the two germline ends. There are 13 residues in the CDR3. The V gene's germline CDR1 is SGHNT and CDR2 YENEEA.